This entry features one T cell receptor (beta chain) sequence. This clonotype came up many times. This clone's antigen is unknown. It has no much larger one-base neighbor in the sample; base qualities were not kept. This sample was taken from a study of human T cells and chemical hapten exposure (dated by TCRdb to about 2021). About the study as a whole: For sensitization, 2% DPC in acetone was applied to a roughly 2 cm by roughly 2 cm area of upper inner arm skin. Patients additionally received weekly therapeutic DPC doses to the scalp throughout the approximately 25-week study period. Patch testing was performed on the upper back with Finn chambers containing 0.01% DPC, and the patch tests were scored after 6 days according to International Contact Dermatitis Research Group standards. The patient cohort, mostly female, included alopecia areata with under or over 50% scalp involvement, alopecia totalis and alopecia universalis. The libraries were sequenced as a pool, and the TCR yield per sample differed mostly because of small variations in library volumes within the pool. This study followed changes in the peripheral blood TCR repertoire in vivo during primary and secondary sensitization of alopecia patients to the hapten diphenylcyclopropenone (DPC). Blood was sampled from patients pre-sensitization (week 0) and at 2, 6 and about 24 weeks after DPC sensitization. Nearly 30 alopecia patients gave blood for TCR sequencing at one to four time points (pre-sensitization, 2, 6 and 24 weeks).

The V end gives up 5 bases and the J end 0 bases, leaving 7 bases in the junction not matched to a gene. The CDR3 starts with the cysteine, ends with the phenylalanine, and has 16 residues. Only the CDR3 portion is preserved as DNA: 48 bases, with reading frame beginning at the first base. CDR1 and CDR2, per the germline V gene, are SGHRS and YFSETQ. Sample time point, as interpreted from the label and publication: patch test 1, 2 weeks after DPC sensitization. The treatment or condition label of this sample denotes: therapeutic diphenylcyclopropenone sensitization with weekly scalp DPC. At each patch-test visit, blood was drawn before the patch test was applied. Patients were considered eligible if aged 18 to 70, diagnosed with alopecia and deemed suitable for DPC therapy, and patients were excluded if pregnant. Total RNA was isolated from unfractionated whole blood collected in Tempus Blood RNA tubes.

The library relied on RACE. Instrument used: NextSeq 500. Library preparation attached unique molecular identifiers to individual cDNA molecules for quantitative, reproducible TCR counting. From each blood RNA sample, both TCR alpha and TCR beta chains were sequenced. The source study handled its data this way. Samples had a median of approximately 96,000 TCRs, with a range from roughly 23,224 to 750,000. V, J and CDR3 annotation of the TCR reads was performed with the Decombinator software suite. For the PS versus PT1 abundance plots, all samples were subsampled to the same number of TCRs (28,000). TCRs were defined as expanded if absent before sensitization and observed at least eight times at the 2-week time point. Through fastp at Q25 and MiXCR, TCRdb rebuilt clones from the public reads, retaining in-frame beta chains. All rows with the same CDR3 protein become a single entry with the most common DNA and genes. The V and J calls, along with clone size, are taken from TCRdb and not from the paper's own processing. The sample records around 380,000 distinct CDR3 sequences, roughly 4.8% of which are singletons. The ten largest make up 2% to 2.5% of the sample.

What the research found in general, with its limitations: After repeated subsampling, the strength of the expansion versus patch-test correlation and the threshold at which it became significant changed. Significantly more large CDR3 similarity clusters were formed by expanded TCRs than by pre-sensitization or healthy control sets, consistent with antigen-driven responses. DPC sensitization did not change the number of TCRs with a frequency above 1 in 1000, and there was no evidence of changes in global repertoire structure. Because every patient had alopecia, a presumed autoimmune disease, the patients' immune response might differ from that of healthy individuals. A positive correlation was found between the number of PT1 expanded TCRs and patch test score, with significance reached at thresholds 8, 16 and 32 but not 4.

The rearrangement combines TRBV5-1 with TRBJ1-3; 8 bases in the junction line up with TRBD1. The clonotype was recovered from a woman between 50 and 59 years old with alopecia areata. Some clones in this sample may be carry-over from other donors' samples. The source was whole blood, collected in connection with sensitization to the hapten diphenylcyclopropenone (DPC). Here the CDR3 is given as CASRPYQGASGNTIYF. The DNA reads TGCGCCAGCAGACCGTATCAGGGGGCCTCTGGAAACACCATATATTTT.